This T cell receptor beta chain was observed in a study of shared clonotypes between healthy human individuals. Study results and limitations: Read depth was anticipated to influence clonotype sharing among donors. Richness estimates generally favored naive over memory subsets. The sharing of about 5% of naive CD4 clonotypes was seen across a few donors.

As for this clone: Its antigen is as yet unknown.

This CDR3 has 15 amino acids. The V end lost 2 bases, the J end lost 4 bases, and 12 bases lay between the germline ends. Germline V gives CDR1 LGHNA, CDR2 YSLEER. Deep-level assay runs were performed. Data came from immunoSEQ multiplex PCR; TCRdb stores just in-frame clones and leaves some out. The data show 2.3 million or so clones, 85% to 95% seen once. The source is a man aged 18 to 29 in good health. Some clones in this sample may be carry-over from other donors' samples. The chain links TRBV4-3 to TRBJ1-3; D is uncertain. What was sequenced was naive CD4+ T cells from PBMCs. Subset defined: CD45RA+ positively selected. CDR3 bases: TGCGCCAGCAGCCAACAGGTACAACAAGGAAACACCATATATTTT. Amino acids: CASSQQVQQGNTIYF.